This passage covers 27 T cell receptor beta chains from one sample sequenced in a study of T-cell reconstitution after alpha-beta-depleted transplantation in children. TCRbeta library preparation incorporated unique molecular identifiers. TCRdb reanalysed the PCR reads using MiXCR and keeps one entry per CDR3 protein. The table records around 960,000 distinct CDR3 sequences, about 31% of them present only once. The sample consisted of PBMCs, mostly from graft donor cells, taken 360 days after TCRalphabeta/CD19-depleted stem cell transplant. The receptors here all came from a boy under two years old who had a stem cell transplant for SCID, so the T cells may come from the graft donor.

This clonotype was counted a single time. The chain links TRBV18 to TRBJ2-7, with unresolved D. Germline V CDR1 and CDR2: KGHSH, LQKENI. CDR3 length: 13 amino acids. V gave up 2 bases and J gave up 2 bases, with 7 bases separating them. The CDR3 loop reads CASSPDLPYEQYF. CDR3 nucleotides: TGTGCCAGCTCACCAGACCTTCCCTACGAGCAGTACTTC.

This clonotype has just a few counts. The rearrangement links TRBV5-1 to TRBJ1-1; 10 bases match TRBD1. The CDR3 runs 15 residues. With 4 bases clipped from V and 3 bases from J, the junction kept 6 bases outside the gene matches. The germline gives CDR1 SGHRS, CDR2 YFSETQ. CDR3 protein: CASSGTGEGDTEAFF. The CDR3 nucleotides are TGCGCCAGCAGCGGGACAGGGGAAGGCGACACTGAAGCTTTCTTT.

This sequence joins TRBV12-3 or TRBV12-4 and TRBJ2-4; D may be TRBD2 (5 bases). The germline V and J ends were trimmed by 6 bases and 2 bases, with 11 bases remaining between them. The CDR3 consists of 14 residues. The CDR3 sequence: CASRSGFPKNIQYF. CDR3 nucleotide sequence: TGTGCCAGCAGATCGGGGTTCCCCAAAAACATTCAGTACTTC.

This clonotype occurred a few times. The chain uses TRBV5-1 and TRBJ2-1; 15 nucleotides match TRBD2. Germline V gene sequence: CDR1 SGHRS, CDR2 YFSETQ. The CDR3 length is 17 residues. The V and J ends lost 4 bases and 7 bases, in that order; junction bases with no gene match: 9. Here the CDR3 DNA reads TGCGCCAGCAGCCCGGGACTAGCGGGGGGCCAAAAGAATGAGCAGTTCTTC. The encoded protein is CASSPGLAGGQKNEQFF.

This clonotype was counted a few times. One junction end does not reproduce the germline sequence, and a read error may be involved. The chain recombines TRBV7-9 with TRBJ1-3, with D perhaps matching TRBD1 (5 bases). Germline V gene data show CDR1 as SEHNR and CDR2 as FQNEAQ (reference sequence). The CDR3 consists of 16 residues. In nucleotides, the CDR3 is TGTGCCGGCAGGGCAGCGCTGAGCCCTTCTGGAAACACCATATATTTT. Translation: CAGRAALSPSGNTIYF.

The chain uses TRBV5-5 and TRBJ1-4; TRBD1 might be the D (5 bases). Trimming removed 2 bases at V and 2 bases at J, with 13 bases between. CDR3 length: 16 amino acids. Germline V gives CDR1 SGHKS, CDR2 YYEKEE (reference sequence). CDR3 in amino acids: CASSFPGTETNEKLFF. The CDR3 DNA reads as TGTGCCAGCAGCTTCCCCGGGACGGAGACTAATGAAAAACTGTTTTTT.

The chain links TRBV5-1 to TRBJ1-1; 7 positions match TRBD1. CDR3 length equals 17 residues. V was clipped by 5 bases and J by 3 bases; unmatched bases: 16. From germline, CDR1 is SGHRS and CDR2 YFSETQ. The CDR3 is CASSYEQGKKRDTEAFF. The CDR3 DNA sequence: TGCGCCAGCAGTTACGAACAGGGGAAAAAGAGAGACACTGAAGCTTTCTTT.

The V call is TRBV7-2, the J call TRBJ2-1, with D perhaps given as TRBD1 or TRBD2 (6 bases each). Germline-derived CDR1 and CDR2 are SGHTA and FQGNSA. V was clipped by 5 bases and J by 2 bases, with 13 bases between them. The CDR3 loop spans 15 amino acids. CDR3 sequence: CASSTTGTPYNEQFF. CDR3 DNA sequence: TGTGCCAGCAGCACAACAGGGACTCCCTACAATGAGCAGTTCTTC.

V and J are TRBV29-1 and TRBJ1-1; maybe TRBD1 (6 bases). Germline-derived CDR1 and CDR2 are SQVTM and ANQGSEA. V gave up 6 bases and J gave up 2 bases, with 16 bases separating them. The CDR3 is 14 residues long. CDR3 residues: CSVRNTGKNTEAFF. The DNA of the CDR3 is TGCAGCGTCCGAAACACAGGGAAAAACACTGAAGCTTTCTTT.

This clonotype appeared a few times. This chain links TRBV12-3 or TRBV12-4 with TRBJ2-1; a possible D gene is TRBD1 (6 bases). The CDR3 is 12 residues long. V was cut by 8 bases and J by 6 bases, with 11 bases left in between. CDR3 in amino acids: CASRGGPNEQFF. In DNA, the CDR3 is TGTGCCAGCCGAGGGGGTCCCAATGAGCAGTTCTTC.

The chain is built from TRBV20-1 and TRBJ1-1; D may be TRBD1 (5 bases). V gave up 0 bases and J gave up 5 bases, with 13 bases separating them. The CDR3 contains 14 residues. Germline CDR1 and CDR2: DFQATT and SNEGSKA (reference sequence). CDR3 loop: CSARDGRGVTEAFF. The DNA for the CDR3 is TGCAGTGCTAGAGATGGGAGAGGGGTTACTGAAGCTTTCTTT.

Only a few counts were recorded for this clonotype. The chain links TRBV2 to TRBJ1-4; D gene unclear. Per the germline V gene, CDR1 is SNHLY and CDR2 is FYNNEI. Trimming pared 6 bases from V and 0 bases from J, leaving 11 bases between. This CDR3 spans 15 amino acids. The CDR3 sequence: CASSFRAATNEKLFF. CDR3 in DNA: TGTGCCAGCAGCTTTCGGGCAGCAACTAATGAAAAACTGTTTTTT.

The V call is TRBV6-2 or TRBV6-3, the J call TRBJ2-3, with unresolved D. Germline loops: CDR1 MNHEY, CDR2 SVGEGT. V shed 4 bases and J shed 5 bases, with 13 bases lying between them. The CDR3 has 14 residues. CDR3: CASSSIVVGDTQYF. The CDR3, as DNA: TGTGCCAGCAGTTCCATCGTAGTAGGAGATACGCAGTATTTT.

The gene calls are TRBV28 and TRBJ2-1; possible D gene TRBD2, 6 bases. Trimming pared 10 bases from V and 0 bases from J, leaving 19 bases between. The CDR3 totals 16 residues. Germline lookup yields CDR1 MDHEN and CDR2 SYDVKM. The CDR3 loop is CATQSSGRSSYNEQFF. In DNA, the CDR3 is TGTGCCACCCAGAGTAGCGGCCGAAGCTCCTACAATGAGCAGTTCTTC.

V and J are TRBV30 and TRBJ1-5, with TRBD1 as a possible D gene (5 bases). V was trimmed by 2 bases and J by 3 bases, leaving 11 bases between them. The CDR3 contains 14 residues. CDR1 and CDR2 (germline): GTSNPN, SVGIG (reference sequence). CDR3 sequence (DNA): TGTGCCTGGAGTCGGGACGGTCTCAATCAGCCCCAGCATTTT. Translation gives CAWSRDGLNQPQHF.

The genes are TRBV3-1 and TRBJ2-3; TRBD1 or TRBD2 may be the D gene (5 bases each). This CDR3 contains 16 residues. The V gene's germline CDR1 is LGHDT and CDR2 YNNKEL (reference sequence). Trimming removed 1 base at V and 5 bases at J, with 16 bases between. CDR3 bases: TGTGCCAGCAGCCAAGTTGGCAGGGTCGGAGGAGATACGCAGTATTTT. Its protein product is CASSQVGRVGGDTQYF.

The chain recombines TRBV20-1 with TRBJ2-5, with D uncertain. Deletions cut 3 bases from V and 2 bases from J, with 10 bases between. Germline lookup yields CDR1 DFQATT and CDR2 SNEGSKA (reference sequence). The CDR3 covers 13 residues. The CDR3 sequence: CSASPPVQETQYF. The CDR3, as DNA: TGCAGTGCTAGTCCGCCGGTGCAAGAGACCCAGTACTTC.

The rearrangement joins TRBV20-1 to TRBJ2-5; 11 bases match TRBD1. The CDR3 totals 14 residues. V gave up 6 bases and J gave up 6 bases; unmatched junction bases: 9. Per the germline V gene, CDR1 is DFQATT and CDR2 is SNEGSKA (reference sequence). The CDR3: CSARGQGAIQTQYF. For the CDR3, the DNA is TGCAGTGCCCGAGGACAGGGGGCTATACAGACCCAGTACTTC.

This rearrangement joins TRBV27 to TRBJ2-1; D uncertain. From germline, CDR1 is MNHEY and CDR2 SMNVEV (reference sequence). The V end was cut by 5 bases, the J end by 2 bases, with 10 bases between. This CDR3 comprises 14 residues. This chain's CDR3 is CASSQNRAYNEQFF. In DNA, the CDR3 is TGTGCCAGCAGTCAGAATAGGGCCTACAATGAGCAGTTCTTC.

V gene TRBV20-1 combines with J gene TRBJ2-5; D is undetermined. V was trimmed by 1 base and J by 5 bases, leaving 17 bases between them. Germline CDR1 and CDR2: DFQATT and SNEGSKA (reference sequence). This CDR3 has 15 residues. In DNA, the CDR3 is TGCAGTGCTAGAGTAGGAAGTTTATTTACGGAGACCCAGTACTTC. This codes for CSARVGSLFTETQYF.

This clonotype has more than one count but fewer than ten. The rearrangement uses TRBV5-1 and TRBJ2-2; D is uncertain. The CDR3 has 16 residues. Trimming cost V 4 bases and J 5 bases, with 18 bases left between them. Germline V CDR1 and CDR2: SGHRS, YFSETQ. CDR3 region: CASSELLTPGTGELFF. Written as DNA, the CDR3 is TGCGCCAGCAGCGAACTACTAACCCCTGGGACCGGGGAGCTGTTTTTT.

V usage is TRBV12-3 or TRBV12-4 and J usage is TRBJ2-1; 8 bases line up with TRBD1. The CDR3 has 14 amino acids. Unmatched junction bases numbered 5, after V lost 5 bases and J lost 5 bases. The CDR3 reads CASSRQGSHNEQFF. CDR3 nucleotides: TGTGCCAGCAGTCGACAGGGGAGTCACAATGAGCAGTTCTTC.

This rearrangement joins TRBV20-1 to TRBJ1-1; D gene ambiguous. Germline loops: CDR1 DFQATT, CDR2 SNEGSKA (reference sequence). CDR3 length: 11 amino acids. Deletions cut 4 bases from V and 1 base from J, with 4 bases between. The CDR3 reads CSAIGNTEAFF. CDR3 bases: TGCAGTGCTATCGGGAACACTGAAGCTTTCTTT.

This clonotype was counted between two and nine times. This chain uses TRBV6-5 with TRBJ1-2; D not certain. This CDR3 contains 13 residues. Germline loops: CDR1 MNHEY, CDR2 SVGAGI. Trimming removed 8 bases from V and 8 bases from J, with 18 bases in between. CDR3 region: CASSYRTAMGYTF. DNA for the CDR3: TGTGCCAGCTCTTACCGGACGGCTATGGGCTACACCTTC.

The gene calls are TRBV18 and TRBJ2-1, with 9 bases lining up with TRBD1. Trimming cost V 2 bases and J 5 bases; bases outside gene matches: 10. Germline-derived CDR1 and CDR2 are KGHSH and LQKENI. CDR3 length equals 17 residues. The CDR3 DNA reads as TGTGCCAGCTCACCAGTGTTGAGAACAGGGGGCAACAATGAGCAGTTCTTC. Residues: CASSPVLRTGGNNEQFF.

This clonotype came up a few times. The chain joins TRBV11-1 to TRBJ2-6; maybe TRBD1 (5 bases). Per germline, CDR1 SGHAT and CDR2 FQDESV (reference sequence). This CDR3 comprises 18 residues. V lost 5 bases and J 0 bases, leaving 17 bases between the germline ends. CDR3 loop: CASSPRRQGASGANVLTF. The DNA of the CDR3 is TGTGCCAGCAGCCCTCGCCGTCAAGGGGCCTCTGGGGCCAACGTCCTGACTTTC. The whole variable domain, filled in from reference TRBV11-1 and TRBJ2-6, reads EAEVAQSPRYKITEKSQAVAFWCDPISGHATLYWYRQILGQGPELLVQFQDESVVDDSQLPKDRFSAERLKGVDSTLKIQPAELGDSAMYLCASSPRRQGASGANVLTFGAGSRLTVL.

V usage is TRBV11-2 and J usage is TRBJ2-7; no firm D call. Per the germline V gene, CDR1 is SGHAT and CDR2 is FQNNGV. Trimming shortened V by 7 bases and J by 2 bases, and 15 bases separated the two germline ends. There are 14 residues in the CDR3. This CDR3 reads CASTRSPVTYEQYF. CDR3 sequence (DNA): TGTGCCAGCACCCGAAGCCCTGTCACCTACGAGCAGTACTTC.